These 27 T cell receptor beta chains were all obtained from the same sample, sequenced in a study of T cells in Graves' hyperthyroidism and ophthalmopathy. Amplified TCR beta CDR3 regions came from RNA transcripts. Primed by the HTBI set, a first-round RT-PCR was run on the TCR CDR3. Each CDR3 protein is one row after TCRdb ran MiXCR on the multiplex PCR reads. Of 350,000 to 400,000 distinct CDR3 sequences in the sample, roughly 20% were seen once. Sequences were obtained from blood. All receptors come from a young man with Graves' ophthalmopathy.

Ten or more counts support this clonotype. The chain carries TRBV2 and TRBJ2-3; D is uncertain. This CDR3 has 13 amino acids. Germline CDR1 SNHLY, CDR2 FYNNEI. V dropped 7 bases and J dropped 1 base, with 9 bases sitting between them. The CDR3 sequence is CASIPAGTDTQYF. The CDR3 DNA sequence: TGTGCCAGCATCCCCGCAGGCACAGATACGCAGTATTTT.

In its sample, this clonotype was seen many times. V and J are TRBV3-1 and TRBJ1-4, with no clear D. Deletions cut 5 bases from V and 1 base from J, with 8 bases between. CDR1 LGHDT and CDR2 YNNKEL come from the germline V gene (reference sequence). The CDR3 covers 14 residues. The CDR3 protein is CASSGRVTNEKLFF. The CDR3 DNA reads TGTGCCAGCAGCGGACGTGTAACTAATGAAAAACTGTTTTTT.

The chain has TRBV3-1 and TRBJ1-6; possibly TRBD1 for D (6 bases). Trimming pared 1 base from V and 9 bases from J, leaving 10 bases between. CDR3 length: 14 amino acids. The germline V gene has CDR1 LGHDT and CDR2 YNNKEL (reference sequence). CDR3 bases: TGTGCCAGCAGCCAAGTCGAGGGGGGTTCACCCCTCCACTTT. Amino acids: CASSQVEGGSPLHF.

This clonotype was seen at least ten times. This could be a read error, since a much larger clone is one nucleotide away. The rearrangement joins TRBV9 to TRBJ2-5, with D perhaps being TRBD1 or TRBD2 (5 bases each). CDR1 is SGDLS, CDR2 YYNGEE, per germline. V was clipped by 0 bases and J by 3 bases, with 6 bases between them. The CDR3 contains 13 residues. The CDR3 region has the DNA TGTGCCAGCAGCGTAGGAGGGGAAGAGACCCAGTACTTC. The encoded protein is CASSVGGEETQYF.

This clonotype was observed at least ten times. The CDR3 region has the DNA TGTGCCAGCACCGGCAGGGGCACAGATACGCAGTATTTT. Protein: CASTGRGTDTQYF. The chain is built from TRBV12-3 or TRBV12-4 and TRBJ2-3; a possible D gene is TRBD1 (5 bases). CDR3 length equals 13 residues. V dropped 7 bases and J dropped 1 base, with 9 bases sitting between them.

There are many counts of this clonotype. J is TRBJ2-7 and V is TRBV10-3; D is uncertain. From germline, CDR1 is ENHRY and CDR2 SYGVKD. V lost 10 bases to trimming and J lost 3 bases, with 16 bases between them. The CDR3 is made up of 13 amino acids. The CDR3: CATTSPDDYEQYF. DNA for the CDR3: TGTGCCACAACCTCTCCGGATGACTACGAGCAGTACTTC.

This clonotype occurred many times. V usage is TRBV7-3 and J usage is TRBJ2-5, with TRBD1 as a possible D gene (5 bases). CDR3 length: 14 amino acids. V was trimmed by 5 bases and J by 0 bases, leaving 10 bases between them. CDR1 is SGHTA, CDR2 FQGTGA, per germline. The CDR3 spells CASSPGQYQETQYF. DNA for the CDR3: TGTGCCAGCAGCCCAGGACAATACCAAGAGACCCAGTACTTC.

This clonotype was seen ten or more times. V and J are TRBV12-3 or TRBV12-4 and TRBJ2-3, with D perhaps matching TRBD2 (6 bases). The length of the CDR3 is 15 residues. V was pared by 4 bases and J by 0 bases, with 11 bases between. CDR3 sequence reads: CASSYLAASTDTQYF. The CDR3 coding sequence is TGTGCCAGCAGTTACTTAGCGGCTAGCACAGATACGCAGTATTTT.

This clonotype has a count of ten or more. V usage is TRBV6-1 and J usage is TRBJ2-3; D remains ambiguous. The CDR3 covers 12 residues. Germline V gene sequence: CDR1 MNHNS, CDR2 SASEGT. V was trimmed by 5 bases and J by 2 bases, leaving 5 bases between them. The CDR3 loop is CASSSATDTQYF. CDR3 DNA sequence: TGTGCCAGCAGTTCCGCCACAGATACGCAGTATTTT.

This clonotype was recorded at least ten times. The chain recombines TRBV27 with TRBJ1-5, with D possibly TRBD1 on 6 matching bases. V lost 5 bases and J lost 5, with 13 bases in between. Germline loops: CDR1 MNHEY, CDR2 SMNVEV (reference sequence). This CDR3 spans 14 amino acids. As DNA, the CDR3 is TGTGCCAGCAGTCCCCGGACAGAGTATCAGCCCCAGCATTTT. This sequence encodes CASSPRTEYQPQHF.

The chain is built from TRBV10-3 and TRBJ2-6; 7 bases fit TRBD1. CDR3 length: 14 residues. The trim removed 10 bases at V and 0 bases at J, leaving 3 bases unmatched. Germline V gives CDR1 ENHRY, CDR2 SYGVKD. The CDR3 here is CATQGDSGANVLTF. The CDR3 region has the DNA TGTGCCACCCAGGGGGACTCTGGGGCCAACGTCCTGACTTTC.

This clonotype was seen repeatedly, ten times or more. DNA for the CDR3: TGTGCCAGCAGGACCGCAGGCGCAACTAATGAAAAACTGTTTTTT. Translation gives CASRTAGATNEKLFF. V gene TRBV12-3 or TRBV12-4 combines with J gene TRBJ1-4; D gene uncertain. V dropped 6 bases and J dropped 0 bases, with 11 bases sitting between them. The CDR3 runs 15 residues.

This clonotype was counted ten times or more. This CDR3 reads CASRRLGQFLSGNTIYF. CDR3 sequence (DNA): TGTGCCAGCAGACGACTGGGACAGTTCCTCTCTGGAAACACCATATATTTT. The chain is built from TRBV11-2 and TRBJ1-3; TRBD1 agrees at 7 bases. Germline CDR1 is SGHAT and CDR2 is FQNNGV. The CDR3 is 17 amino acids. The trim removed 6 bases at V and 0 bases at J, leaving 11 bases unmatched.

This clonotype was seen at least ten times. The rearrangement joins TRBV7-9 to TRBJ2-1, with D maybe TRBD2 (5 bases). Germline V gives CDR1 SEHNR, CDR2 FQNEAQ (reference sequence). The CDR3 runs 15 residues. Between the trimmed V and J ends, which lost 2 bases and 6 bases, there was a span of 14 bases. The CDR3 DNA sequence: TGTGCCAGCAGCTTAAAGGGCAGGAGCGGCAATGAGCAGTTCTTC. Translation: CASSLKGRSGNEQFF.

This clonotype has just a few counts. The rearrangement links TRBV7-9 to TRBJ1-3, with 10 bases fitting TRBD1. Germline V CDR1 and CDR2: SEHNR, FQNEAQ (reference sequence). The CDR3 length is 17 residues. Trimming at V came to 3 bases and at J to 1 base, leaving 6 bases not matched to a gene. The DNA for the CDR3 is TGTGCCAGCAGCTTGGGACAGGGGCCAATTTCTGGAAACACCATATATTTT. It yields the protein CASSLGQGPISGNTIYF.

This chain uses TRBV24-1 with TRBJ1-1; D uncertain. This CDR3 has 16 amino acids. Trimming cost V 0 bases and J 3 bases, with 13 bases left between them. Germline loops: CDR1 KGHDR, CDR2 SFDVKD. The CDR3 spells CATSDLLGAEDTEAFF. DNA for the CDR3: TGTGCCACCAGTGATTTGCTTGGAGCGGAGGACACTGAAGCTTTCTTT.

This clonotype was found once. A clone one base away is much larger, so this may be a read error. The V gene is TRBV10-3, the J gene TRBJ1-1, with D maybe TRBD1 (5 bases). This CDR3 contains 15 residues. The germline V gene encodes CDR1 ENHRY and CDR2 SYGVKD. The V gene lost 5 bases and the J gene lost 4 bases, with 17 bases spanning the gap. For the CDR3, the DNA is TGTGCCATCAGTTTAGGTTTGGGGGGAGTCACTGAAGCTTTCTTT. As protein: CAISLGLGGVTEAFF.

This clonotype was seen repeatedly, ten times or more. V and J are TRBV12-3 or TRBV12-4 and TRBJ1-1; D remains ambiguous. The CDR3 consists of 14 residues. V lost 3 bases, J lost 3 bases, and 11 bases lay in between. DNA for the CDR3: TGTGCCAGCAGTTTGGTCAGAAGGGACACTGAAGCTTTCTTT. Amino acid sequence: CASSLVRRDTEAFF.

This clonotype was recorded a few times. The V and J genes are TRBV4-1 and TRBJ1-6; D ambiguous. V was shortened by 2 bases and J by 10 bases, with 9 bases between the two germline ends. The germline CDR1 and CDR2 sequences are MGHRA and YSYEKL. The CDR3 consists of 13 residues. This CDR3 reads CASSQIPVSPLHF. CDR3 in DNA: TGCGCCAGCAGCCAAATACCGGTCTCACCCCTCCACTTT.

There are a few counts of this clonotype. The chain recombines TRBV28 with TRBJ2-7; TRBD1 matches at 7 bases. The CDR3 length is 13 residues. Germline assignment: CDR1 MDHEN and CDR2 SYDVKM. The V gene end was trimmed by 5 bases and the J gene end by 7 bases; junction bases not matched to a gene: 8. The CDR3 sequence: CASSLTGVREQYF. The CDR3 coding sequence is TGTGCCAGCAGTCTCACAGGGGTCCGGGAGCAGTACTTC.

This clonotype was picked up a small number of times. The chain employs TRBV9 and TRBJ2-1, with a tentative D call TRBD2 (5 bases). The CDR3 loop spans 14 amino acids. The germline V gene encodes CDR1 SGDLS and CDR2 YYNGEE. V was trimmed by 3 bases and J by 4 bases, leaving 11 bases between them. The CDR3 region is CASSGPRGYNEQFF. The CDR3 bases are TGTGCCAGCAGCGGACCTCGGGGTTACAATGAGCAGTTCTTC.

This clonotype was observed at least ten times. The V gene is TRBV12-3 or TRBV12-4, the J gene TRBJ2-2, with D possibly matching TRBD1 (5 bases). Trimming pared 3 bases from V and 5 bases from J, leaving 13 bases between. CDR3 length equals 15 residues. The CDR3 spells CASSFEDKKTGELFF. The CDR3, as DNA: TGTGCCAGCAGTTTTGAGGACAAGAAGACCGGGGAGCTGTTTTTT.

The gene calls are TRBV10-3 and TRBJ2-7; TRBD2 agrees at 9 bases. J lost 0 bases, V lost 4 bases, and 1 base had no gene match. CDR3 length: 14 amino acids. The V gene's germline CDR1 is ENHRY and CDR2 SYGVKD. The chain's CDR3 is CAISVAGDSYEQYF. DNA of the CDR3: TGTGCCATCAGTGTAGCGGGGGACTCCTACGAGCAGTACTTC.

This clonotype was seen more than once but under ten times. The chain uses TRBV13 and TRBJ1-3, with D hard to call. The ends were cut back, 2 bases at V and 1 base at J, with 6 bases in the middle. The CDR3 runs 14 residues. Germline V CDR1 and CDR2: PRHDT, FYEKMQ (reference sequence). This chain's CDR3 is CASSLRVSGNTIYF. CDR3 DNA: TGTGCCAGCAGCTTACGGGTTTCTGGAAACACCATATATTTT.

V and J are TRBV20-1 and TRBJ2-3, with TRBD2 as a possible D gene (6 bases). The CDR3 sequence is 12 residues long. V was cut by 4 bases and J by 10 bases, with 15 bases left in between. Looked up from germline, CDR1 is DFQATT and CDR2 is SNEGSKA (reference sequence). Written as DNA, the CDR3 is TGCAGTGCTAAGGGCGGGGAAGAGCCGCAGTATTTT. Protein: CSAKGGEEPQYF.

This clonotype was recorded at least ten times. The CDR3 DNA is TGTGCCAGCACCCTGCGGGGGTCCACTAGCACAGATACGCAGTATTTT. Translating it yields CASTLRGSTSTDTQYF. The gene calls are TRBV5-5 and TRBJ2-3; 7 positions agree with TRBD2. The CDR3 is 16 amino acids. CDR1 and CDR2 from the germline V gene are SGHKS and YYEKEE (reference sequence). Unmatched junction bases numbered 10, after V lost 6 bases and J lost 0 bases.

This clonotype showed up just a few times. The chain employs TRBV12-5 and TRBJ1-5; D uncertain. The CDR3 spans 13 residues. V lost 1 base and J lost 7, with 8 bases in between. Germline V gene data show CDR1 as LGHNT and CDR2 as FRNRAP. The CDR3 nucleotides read TGTGCTAGTGGTTTGGACGTCGGGCAGCCCCAGCATTTT. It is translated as CASGLDVGQPQHF.